This entry lists 5 T cell receptor beta chains sequenced from one sample in a study of molecular identifiers for immune sequencing clone quantification. One entry per CDR3 protein results from TCRdb running MiXCR on the PCR reads. Among under 650,000 distinct CDR3 sequences, 20% were seen once, and the ten largest hold roughly 0.83%. The sample was naive CD8+ T cells from blood, with Jurkat cell RNA spiked in. Described subset: FACS-sorted CD8+CD4-CCR7+CD45RA+ naive T cells. These receptors all come from a human donor in good health. Some libraries in this study had Jurkat cell RNA spiked in.

This clonotype has more than one count but fewer than ten. This could be a read error, since a much larger clone is one nucleotide away. This chain joins TRBV27 and TRBJ2-7; tentatively, D is TRBD1 or TRBD2 (5 bases each). The CDR3 length is 14 residues. The germline V gene encodes CDR1 MNHEY and CDR2 SMNVEV (reference sequence). The germline V and J ends were trimmed by 5 bases and 6 bases, with 17 bases remaining between them. Here the CDR3 reads CASSIRDRACEQYF. CDR3 coding DNA: TGTGCCAGCAGTATAAGGGACCGCGCCTGCGAGCAGTACTTC.

This clonotype was seen a few times. This chain uses TRBV30 with TRBJ1-5, with TRBD1 matching 11 bases. CDR3 length: 14 amino acids. Germline V gene sequence: CDR1 GTSNPN, CDR2 SVGIG (reference sequence). J lost 6 bases, V lost 1 base, and 2 bases had no gene match. For the CDR3, the DNA is TGTGCCTGGAGTGGGGGACAGGGGGGTCAGCCCCAGCATTTT. As protein: CAWSGGQGGQPQHF.

In this sample, this clonotype turned up many times. The chain combines TRBV29-1 with TRBJ2-1, with a tentative D call TRBD1 (5 bases). The germline CDR1 and CDR2 sequences are SQVTM and ANQGSEA. V was clipped by 6 bases and J by 0 bases, with 15 bases between them. This CDR3 spans 15 amino acids. The CDR3 region has the DNA TGCAGCGTACCCACAGGAATTAGCTCCTACAATGAGCAGTTCTTC. It codes for CSVPTGISSYNEQFF.

The chain carries TRBV27 and TRBJ2-7, with TRBD2 matching over 7 bases. V shed 8 bases, J shed 5 bases, and the junction held 12 bases outside the gene matches. This CDR3 is 14 amino acids long. In germline, CDR1 is MNHEY, CDR2 SMNVEV (reference sequence). CDR3 sequence: CASQTRTRGHEQYF. The CDR3 DNA reads TGTGCCAGCCAAACCAGGACTAGGGGCCACGAGCAGTACTTC.

This clonotype was recorded a few times. The chain has TRBV6-1 and TRBJ1-1; D is uncertain. The CDR3 loop spans 14 amino acids. Per germline, CDR1 MNHNS and CDR2 SASEGT. Trimming stripped 7 bases from V and 0 bases from J, with 12 bases between. The CDR3 loop is CASILAGMNTEAFF. The CDR3 DNA reads TGTGCCAGCATTTTAGCAGGTATGAACACTGAAGCTTTCTTT.